The 27 T cell receptor beta chains given below trace back to one sample, sequenced in a study of OX40 agonist ivuxolimab in advanced cancers. Using immunoSEQ multiplex PCR, the repertoire was profiled, and TCRdb retains in-frame clones only, with some absent. Of about 90,000 clones listed, 90% are singletons. The sequenced sample was CD4+ or CD8+ T cells sorted from blood, obtained in a trial of the OX40 agonist ivuxolimab. These receptors were collected from an adult with an advanced solid tumor such as melanoma, head and neck, liver or kidney cancer.

Of note for this clone: Other DNA sequences in this specimen translate into the identical CDR3. This chain uses TRBV19 with TRBJ2-7; 10 bases map to TRBD2. The trim removed 9 bases at V and 5 bases at J, leaving 22 bases unmatched. Germline V gene sequence: CDR1 LNHDA, CDR2 SQIVND (reference sequence). The CDR3 totals 18 residues. DNA of the CDR3: TGTGCCAGCCACGCCAGAGGGGGTCTAGCGGGAGTGAAGGACGAGCAGTACTTC. Translated: CASHARGGLAGVKDEQYF.

The chain has TRBV5-4 and TRBJ2-5, with TRBD1 matching over 7 bases. This CDR3 has 17 residues. From germline, CDR1 is SGHNT and CDR2 YYREEE (reference sequence). The trim removed 4 bases at V and 5 bases at J, leaving 17 bases unmatched. The CDR3 protein is CASSLTQGRGNGETQYF. The CDR3 DNA is TGTGCCAGCAGCCTCACCCAAGGCAGGGGGAACGGGGAGACCCAGTACTTC.

This clone is a singleton in its sample. The V call is TRBV4-1, the J call TRBJ1-4; D is unclear. The ends were cut back, 1 base at V and 10 bases at J, with 10 bases in the middle. The CDR3 runs 13 residues. Per the germline V gene, CDR1 is MGHRA and CDR2 is YSYEKL. For the CDR3, the DNA is TGCGCCAGCAGCCAAGGGTTGGTTGGAAAACTGTTTTTT. Its protein is CASSQGLVGKLFF.

V and J are TRBV30 and TRBJ2-7, with D possibly TRBD1 on 7 matching bases. The CDR3 length is 12 residues. CDR1 GTSNPN and CDR2 SVGIG come from the germline V gene (reference sequence). V dropped 3 bases and J dropped 4 bases, with 10 bases sitting between them. Here the CDR3 reads CAWSPGGYEQYF. As DNA, the CDR3 is TGTGCCTGGAGCCCAGGGGGGTACGAGCAGTACTTC.

The chain couples TRBV9 to TRBJ1-1; the D gene is possibly TRBD1 (5 bases). CDR3 length: 14 amino acids. V lost 0 bases to trimming and J lost 8 bases, with 14 bases between them. Germline V lookup: CDR1 SGDLS, CDR2 YYNGEE. The CDR3 sequence: CASSVGGDASEAFF. CDR3 nucleotide sequence: TGTGCCAGCAGCGTAGGGGGGGACGCCTCGGAAGCTTTCTTT.

The V and J genes are TRBV18 and TRBJ2-2; 7 bases are shared with TRBD1. From germline, CDR1 is KGHSH and CDR2 LQKENI. CDR3 length equals 14 residues. Trimming at V came to 2 bases and at J to 3 bases, leaving 0 bases not matched to a gene. The CDR3 nucleotides read TGTGCCAGCTCACCAGACAGGGACACCGGGGAGCTGTTTTTT. This translates into CASSPDRDTGELFF.

The rearrangement links TRBV10-1 to TRBJ1-5; a possible D gene is TRBD1 (5 bases). Trimming left V 2 bases short and J 7 bases short, with 6 bases between. The V gene's germline CDR1 is WNHNN and CDR2 SYGVQD (reference sequence). This CDR3 region has 12 residues. Here the CDR3 reads CASSEGDQPQHF. CDR3 DNA sequence: TGCGCCAGCAGTGAGGGGGACCAGCCCCAGCATTTT.

This sequence joins TRBV5-1 and TRBJ2-3; 9 nucleotides align to TRBD1. The germline CDR1 and CDR2 sequences are SGHRS and YFSETQ. With 1 base clipped from V and 2 bases from J, the junction kept 11 bases outside the gene matches. The CDR3 sequence is 18 residues long. The CDR3 sequence: CASSLWDRALSDTDTQYF. The CDR3 DNA is TGCGCCAGCAGCTTGTGGGACAGGGCCCTGTCAGACACAGATACGCAGTATTTT. Full variable domain (remainder filled in from reference TRBV5-1 and TRBJ2-3): KAGVTQTPRYLIKTRGQQVTLSCSPISGHRSVSWYQQTPGQGLQFLFEYFSETQRNKGNFPGRFSGRQFSNSRSEMNVSTLELGDSALYLCASSLWDRALSDTDTQYFGPGTRLTVL.

The chain joins TRBV30 to TRBJ1-2; D may be TRBD1 (6 bases). The CDR3 covers 16 residues. The germline V and J ends were trimmed by 0 bases and 4 bases, with 18 bases remaining between them. Germline CDR1 and CDR2: GTSNPN and SVGIG (reference sequence). The CDR3 sequence is CAWSVGFLQGGYGYTF. DNA of the CDR3: TGTGCCTGGAGTGTAGGATTCCTACAGGGTGGCTATGGCTACACCTTC.

This clone was found once. V is TRBV19 and J is TRBJ1-5; D is unresolved. Trimming took 3 bases from V and 1 from J, leaving 1 base between them. The CDR3 extends over 12 amino acids. Germline V gives CDR1 LNHDA, CDR2 SQIVND (reference sequence). CDR3 sequence reads: CASSMSNQPQHF. In DNA, the CDR3 is TGTGCCAGTAGTATGAGCAATCAGCCCCAGCATTTT.

This chain connects TRBV30 to TRBJ2-3, with 8 bases that match TRBD2. The V and J ends lost 4 bases and 5 bases, in that order; junction bases with no gene match: 5. Germline values: CDR1 GTSNPN, CDR2 SVGIG (reference sequence). The CDR3 runs to 13 residues. The CDR3 DNA is TGTGCCTGGAAAAGGACTAGCCGAGATACGCAGTATTTT. It yields the protein CAWKRTSRDTQYF. The full variable domain, its missing parts supplied by reference TRBV30 and TRBJ2-3, is SQTIHQWPATLVQPVGSPLSLECTVEGTSNPNLYWYRQAAGRGLQLLFYSVGIGQISSEVPQNLSASRPQDRQFILSSKKLLLSDSGFYLCAWKRTSRDTQYFGPGTRLTVL.

CDR3 region: CASSVLSATNEKLFF. For the CDR3, the DNA is TGTGCCAGCAGTGTCTTGAGCGCAACTAATGAAAAACTGTTTTTT. V is TRBV2 and J is TRBJ1-4, with D uncertain. Germline loops: CDR1 SNHLY, CDR2 FYNNEI. The CDR3 covers 15 residues. Deletions cut 4 bases from V and 0 bases from J, with 9 bases between.

This chain links TRBV19 with TRBJ1-6, with D perhaps matching TRBD1 (6 bases). This CDR3 contains 14 residues. Trimming took 6 bases from V and 9 from J, leaving 15 bases between them. CDR1 and CDR2 from the germline V gene are LNHDA and SQIVND (reference sequence). In DNA, the CDR3 is TGTGCCAGTAGCAACATTCGAGGGGGTTCACCCCTCCACTTT. Translation gives CASSNIRGGSPLHF.

V and J are TRBV6-5 and TRBJ1-5, with 7 bases that match TRBD1. CDR3 size: 15 residues. Germline-derived CDR1 and CDR2 are MNHEY and SVGAGI. V gave up 6 bases and J gave up 5 bases; unmatched junction bases: 10. This chain's CDR3 is CASRASGTAYQPQHF. The CDR3 region has the DNA TGTGCCAGCAGGGCCTCCGGGACAGCTTATCAGCCCCAGCATTTT.

CDR3 bases: TGTGCCAGCAGCTTGGCGGGCGGGAGGGCCAAATATTTT. Translation: CASSLAGGRAKYF. The chain employs TRBV5-4 and TRBJ2-3, with 9 bases fitting TRBD2. Unmatched junction bases numbered 8, after V lost 0 bases and J lost 15 bases. The CDR3 is made up of 13 amino acids. Germline CDR1 and CDR2: SGHNT and YYREEE (reference sequence).

V and J are TRBV29-1 and TRBJ2-7; D may be TRBD1 (5 bases). This CDR3 has 11 amino acids. V lost 4 bases, J lost 7 bases, and 11 bases lay in between. The germline V gene has CDR1 SQVTM and CDR2 ANQGSEA. The CDR3 DNA follows: TGCAGCGTTGCAGGGCTGGGGGAGCAGTACTTC. Encoded protein: CSVAGLGEQYF.

A remark on this clone: The same CDR3 can be traced to other DNA sequences in this sample. The V and J genes are TRBV10-3 and TRBJ2-3; TRBD1 is a possible D gene (5 bases). V was trimmed by 9 bases and J by 0 bases, leaving 10 bases between them. There are 13 residues in the CDR3. Germline assignment: CDR1 ENHRY and CDR2 SYGVKD. The DNA of the CDR3 is TGTGCCATTTCAGGGTTCAGCACAGATACGCAGTATTTT. Amino acids: CAISGFSTDTQYF.

The chain couples TRBV6-4 to TRBJ2-1; 11 positions match TRBD2. The CDR3 totals 15 residues. V dropped 2 bases and J dropped 3; count of bases not matched to a gene: 0. The germline CDR1 and CDR2 sequences are MRHNA and SNTAGT. CDR3 in amino acids: CASSDLAGGYNEQFF. Written as DNA, the CDR3 is TGTGCCAGCAGTGACCTAGCGGGGGGCTACAATGAGCAGTTCTTC.

This chain's CDR3 is CASSLITADTEAFF. In DNA, the CDR3 is TGCGCCAGCAGCTTGATAACAGCTGACACTGAAGCTTTCTTT. The V call is TRBV5-1, the J call TRBJ1-1; no reliable D call. CDR1 and CDR2 from the germline V gene are SGHRS and YFSETQ. The V end was cut by 1 base, the J end by 3 bases, with 10 bases between. The CDR3 contains 14 residues.

Here the CDR3 DNA reads TGTGCCAGTAGTATGGGGGACTTCACAGATACGCAGTATTTT. This gives the protein CASSMGDFTDTQYF. The chain uses TRBV19 and TRBJ2-3; D perhaps matches TRBD2 (6 bases). Looked up from germline, CDR1 is LNHDA and CDR2 is SQIVND (reference sequence). V dropped 3 bases and J dropped 2 bases, with 9 bases sitting between them. The CDR3 contains 14 residues.

The chain links TRBV25-1 to TRBJ2-1; D remains ambiguous. In germline, CDR1 is MGHDK, CDR2 SYGVNS. This CDR3 has 15 amino acids. Trimming shortened V by 2 bases and J by 5 bases, and 13 bases separated the two germline ends. The CDR3 here is CASSERVFFNNEQFF. In DNA, the CDR3 is TGTGCCAGCAGTGAAAGGGTGTTTTTCAACAATGAGCAGTTCTTC.

The chain couples TRBV10-1 to TRBJ2-3; D is possibly TRBD1 (5 bases). CDR1 is WNHNN and CDR2 is SYGVQD in the germline V gene (reference sequence). Between the trimmed V and J ends, which lost 0 bases and 6 bases, there was a span of 13 bases. This CDR3 comprises 15 residues. CDR3 in amino acids: CASSESFARVDTQYF. CDR3 sequence (DNA): TGCGCCAGCAGTGAGTCCTTTGCCAGGGTGGATACGCAGTATTTT.

This chain joins TRBV30 and TRBJ1-5; D is unclear. The CDR3 covers 15 residues. Trimming cost V 0 bases and J 5 bases, with 14 bases left between them. The germline CDR1 and CDR2 sequences are GTSNPN and SVGIG (reference sequence). CDR3 nucleotides: TGTGCCTGGAGTGTGCAGGCTGTAATGTATCAGCCCCAGCATTTT. Translation gives CAWSVQAVMYQPQHF.

The V gene is TRBV5-1, the J gene TRBJ2-2, with 7 bases that match TRBD1. The CDR3 loop spans 15 amino acids. V lost 0 bases to trimming and J lost 5 bases; unmatched junction nucleotides: 4. The germline V gene has CDR1 SGHRS and CDR2 YFSETQ. The CDR3 nucleotides are TGCGCCAGCAGCTTGGGGAACAGGGGTACCGGGGAGCTGTTTTTT. This sequence encodes CASSLGNRGTGELFF. The full variable domain, rest sourced from reference TRBV5-1 and TRBJ2-2, is KAGVTQTPRYLIKTRGQQVTLSCSPISGHRSVSWYQQTPGQGLQFLFEYFSETQRNKGNFPGRFSGRQFSNSRSEMNVSTLELGDSALYLCASSLGNRGTGELFFGEGSRLTVL.

This sequence joins TRBV11-2 and TRBJ2-5; 8 bases fit TRBD2. CDR1 and CDR2 (germline): SGHAT, FQNNGV. CDR3 length: 14 amino acids. V gave up 1 base and J gave up 4 bases; unmatched junction bases: 2. CDR3 coding DNA: TGTGCCAGCAGCTTAGCGGGAGGGCGAGAGACCCAGTACTTC. Its translation is CASSLAGGRETQYF.

V and J are TRBV4-1 and TRBJ2-7; D gene uncertain. V lost 4 bases, J lost 0 bases, and 10 bases lay in between. The CDR3 is made up of 14 amino acids. The germline CDR1 and CDR2 sequences are MGHRA and YSYEKL. The CDR3 DNA reads as TGCGCCAGCAGCCGTTACGAGCGCTCCTACGAGCAGTACTTC. Amino acid sequence: CASSRYERSYEQYF.

The V and J genes are TRBV5-1 and TRBJ2-1, with TRBD2 identical over 13 bases. V was clipped by 4 bases and J by 1 base; unmatched bases: 11. Per germline, CDR1 SGHRS and CDR2 YFSETQ. This CDR3 spans 19 amino acids. The CDR3 nucleotides are TGCGCCAGCAGCATGGAGGGACTAGCGGGACGCAGGTCCTACAATGAGCAGTTCTTC. Translated: CASSMEGLAGRRSYNEQFF.